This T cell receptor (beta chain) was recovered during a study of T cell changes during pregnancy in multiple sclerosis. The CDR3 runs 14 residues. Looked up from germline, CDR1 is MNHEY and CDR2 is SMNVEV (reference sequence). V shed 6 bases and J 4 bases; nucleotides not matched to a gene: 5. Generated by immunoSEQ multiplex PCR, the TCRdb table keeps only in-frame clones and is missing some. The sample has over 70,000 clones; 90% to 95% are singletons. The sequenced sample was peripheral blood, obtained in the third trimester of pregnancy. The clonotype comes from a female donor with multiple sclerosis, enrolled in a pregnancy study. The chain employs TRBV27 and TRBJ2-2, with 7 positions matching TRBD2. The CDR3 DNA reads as TGTGCCAGCAGAAGCGGGAAACGCACCGGGGAGCTGTTTTTT. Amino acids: CASRSGKRTGELFF.